One sample yielded the 5 T cell receptor beta chains listed below, sequenced in a study of cytomegalovirus exposure and HLA in healthy donors. It was with 60 Vbeta and 13 Jbeta primers that the PCR ran. TCRdb's copy holds only in-frame clones and misses some; the assay was immunoSEQ multiplex PCR. The ten most abundant clones cover 6% to 6.5% of a sample with 41,000 or so clones. Sequencing was performed on PBMCs. Receptors were obtained from a man younger than 40 in good health and CMV-seronegative.

The gene calls are TRBV7-9 and TRBJ2-7, with TRBD2 matching over 8 bases. J was trimmed by 1 base and V by 6 bases; bases with no gene match: 2. CDR3 length: 13 amino acids. CDR1 and CDR2 (germline): SEHNR, FQNEAQ (reference sequence). CDR3 in amino acids: CASRAGASYEQYF. The CDR3 DNA follows: TGTGCCAGCAGAGCGGGGGCATCCTACGAGCAGTACTTC.

The CDR3 DNA sequence: TGTGCCAGCAGCTTAGAAACAGGGTCTAATTCACCCCTCCACTTT. Amino acids: CASSLETGSNSPLHF. The V and J genes are TRBV11-2 and TRBJ1-6; tentatively, D is TRBD1 (6 bases). Germline CDR1 reads SGHAT; CDR2 reads FQNNGV. This CDR3 spans 15 amino acids. Trimming left V 0 bases short and J 6 bases short, with 9 bases between.

The genes are TRBV28 and TRBJ1-4, with 7 bases lining up with TRBD1. Trimming at V came to 5 bases and at J to 7 bases, leaving 7 bases not matched to a gene. This CDR3 spans 14 amino acids. Germline CDR1 MDHEN, CDR2 SYDVKM. CDR3 DNA: TGTGCCAGCAGTACGACAGGGCCCGGTGAAAAACTGTTTTTT. Translation: CASSTTGPGEKLFF.

The chain recombines TRBV6-6 with TRBJ2-7; unclear D gene. There are 10 residues in the CDR3. Germline-derived CDR1 and CDR2 are MNHNY and SVGAGI (reference sequence). V lost 8 bases and J 4 bases, leaving 6 bases between the germline ends. The CDR3 DNA reads as TGTGCCAGCGGGCCATACGAGCAGTACTTC. Protein sequence: CASGPYEQYF.

The genes are TRBV6-5 and TRBJ1-2, with TRBD1 matching over 8 bases. Germline lookup yields CDR1 MNHEY and CDR2 SVGAGI. The CDR3 consists of 15 residues. After removal of 2 bases from V and 8 bases from J, the junction contained 10 bases not matched to a gene. CDR3 DNA: TGTGCCAGCAGTTACAGCCTGGGACAGGCCCTGGGCTACACCTTC. Residues: CASSYSLGQALGYTF.